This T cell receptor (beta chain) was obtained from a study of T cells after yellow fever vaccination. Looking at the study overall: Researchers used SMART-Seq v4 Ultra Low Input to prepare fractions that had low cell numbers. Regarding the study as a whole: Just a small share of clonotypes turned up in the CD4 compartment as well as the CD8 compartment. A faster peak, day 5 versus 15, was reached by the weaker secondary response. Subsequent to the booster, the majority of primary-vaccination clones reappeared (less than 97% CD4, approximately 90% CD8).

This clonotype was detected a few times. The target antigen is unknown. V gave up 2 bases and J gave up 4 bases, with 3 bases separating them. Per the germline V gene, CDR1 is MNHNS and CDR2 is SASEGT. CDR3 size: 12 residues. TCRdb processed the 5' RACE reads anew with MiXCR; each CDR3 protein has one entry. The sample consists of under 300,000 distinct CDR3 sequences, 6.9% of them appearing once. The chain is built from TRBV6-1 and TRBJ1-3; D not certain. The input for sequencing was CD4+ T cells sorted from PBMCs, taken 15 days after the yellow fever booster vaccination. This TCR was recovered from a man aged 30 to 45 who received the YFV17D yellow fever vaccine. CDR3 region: CASSERGNTIYF. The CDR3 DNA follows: TGTGCCAGCAGTGAACGGGGAAACACCATATATTTT.